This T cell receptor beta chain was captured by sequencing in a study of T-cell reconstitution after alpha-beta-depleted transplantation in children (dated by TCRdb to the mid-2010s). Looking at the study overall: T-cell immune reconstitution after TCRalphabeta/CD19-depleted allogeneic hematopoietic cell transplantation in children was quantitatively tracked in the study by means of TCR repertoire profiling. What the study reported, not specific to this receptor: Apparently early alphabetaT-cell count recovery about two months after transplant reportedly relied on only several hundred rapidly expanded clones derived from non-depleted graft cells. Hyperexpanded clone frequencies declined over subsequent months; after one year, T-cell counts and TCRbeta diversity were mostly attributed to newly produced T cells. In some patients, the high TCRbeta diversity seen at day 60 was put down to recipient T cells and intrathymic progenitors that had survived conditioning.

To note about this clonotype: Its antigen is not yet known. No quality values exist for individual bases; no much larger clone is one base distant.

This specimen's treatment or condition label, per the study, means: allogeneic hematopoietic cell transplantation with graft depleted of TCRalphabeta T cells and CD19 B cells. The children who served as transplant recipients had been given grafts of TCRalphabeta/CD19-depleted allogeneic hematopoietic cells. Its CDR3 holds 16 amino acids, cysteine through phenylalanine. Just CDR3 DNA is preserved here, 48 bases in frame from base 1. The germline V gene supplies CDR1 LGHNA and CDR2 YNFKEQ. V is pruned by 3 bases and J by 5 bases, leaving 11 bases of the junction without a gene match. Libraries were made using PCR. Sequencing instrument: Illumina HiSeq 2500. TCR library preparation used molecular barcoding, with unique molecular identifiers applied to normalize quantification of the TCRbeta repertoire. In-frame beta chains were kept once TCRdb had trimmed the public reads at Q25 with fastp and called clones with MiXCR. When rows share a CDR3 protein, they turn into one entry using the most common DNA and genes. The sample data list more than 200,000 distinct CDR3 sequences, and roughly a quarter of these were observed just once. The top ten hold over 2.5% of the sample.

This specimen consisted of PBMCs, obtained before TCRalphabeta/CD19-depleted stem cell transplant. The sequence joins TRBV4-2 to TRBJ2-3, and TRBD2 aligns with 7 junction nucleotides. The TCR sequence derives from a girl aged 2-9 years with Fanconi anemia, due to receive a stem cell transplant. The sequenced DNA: TGTGCCAGCAGCCACGCGAACGGGGGGACTCAAGATACGCAGTATTTT. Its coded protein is CASSHANGGTQDTQYF.